This passage covers 7 T cell receptor beta chains from one sample sequenced in a study of blood T cell repertoires in COVID-19. TCRdb keeps only in-frame clones here, not all; method: immunoSEQ multiplex PCR. The table lists more than 95,000 clones, about 85% of them singletons. Sequencing input: peripheral blood. These TCRs come from a man between 45 and 60 years old with acute or convalescent COVID-19.

The genes are TRBV27 and TRBJ1-5; D might be TRBD1 (5 bases). With 2 bases removed from V and 4 bases from J, the gap between germline ends came to 12 bases. The CDR3 covers 15 residues. The germline gives CDR1 MNHEY, CDR2 SMNVEV (reference sequence). CDR3 coding DNA: TGTGCCAGCAGTTTACAGCCAGGGAAGAATCAGCCCCAGCATTTT. This encodes CASSLQPGKNQPQHF.

The rearrangement joins TRBV11-3 to TRBJ2-1, with D maybe TRBD2 (5 bases). V lost 8 bases to trimming and J lost 0 bases, with 11 bases between them. The CDR3 is 14 residues long. Germline V gene lookup returns CDR1 SGHNT and CDR2 YENEEA. The CDR3, as DNA: TGTGCCAGCGTGTCGGGGAGCTCCTACAATGAGCAGTTCTTC. As protein: CASVSGSSYNEQFF.

In this sample, this clone turned up many times. The genes are TRBV7-8 and TRBJ1-5; no firm D call. Germline V lookup: CDR1 SGHVS, CDR2 FQNEAQ. V was clipped by 1 base and J by 0 bases, with 16 bases between them. This CDR3 contains 18 residues. The CDR3 nucleotides are TGTGCCAGCAGCTTAGGCAGTAGCACCCCGTATAGCAATCAGCCCCAGCATTTT. Translation: CASSLGSSTPYSNQPQHF. Filled out from reference TRBV7-8 and TRBJ1-5, the complete variable domain reads GAGVSQSPRYKVAKRGQDVALRCDPISGHVSLFWYQQALGQGPEFLTYFQNEAQLDKSGLPSDRFFAERPEGSVSTLKIQRTQQEDSAVYLCASSLGSSTPYSNQPQHFGDGTRLSIL.

This clone has more than one count but fewer than ten. This chain joins TRBV12-2 and TRBJ2-7; the table calls TRBD2, which could not be checked here. TRBV12-2 corresponds to a pseudogene. This CDR3 is 17 amino acids long. This CDR3 is CASRLAPGLAGANEQYF. In DNA, the CDR3 is TGTGCAAGTCGCTTAGCGCCGGGACTAGCGGGAGCCAACGAGCAGTACTTC.

This sequence joins TRBV4-1 and TRBJ2-3, with 8 bases aligning to TRBD1. Germline V gene lookup returns CDR1 MGHRA and CDR2 YSYEKL. The CDR3 contains 16 residues. Germline trimming cut 0 bases from V and 4 bases from J; bases unmatched to any gene: 6. The CDR3 region has the DNA TGCGCCAGCAGCCAAGAGAACAGGGGGACACCAGATACGCAGTATTTT. It translates to CASSQENRGTPDTQYF.

This chain joins TRBV14 and TRBJ2-7; possible D gene TRBD1, 5 bases. V shed 6 bases and J shed 2 bases, with 17 bases lying between them. The CDR3 runs 15 residues. Germline V gene data show CDR1 as SGHDN and CDR2 as FVKESK. The CDR3 loop is CASSPIGQGTYEQYF. In nucleotides, the CDR3 is TGTGCCAGCAGTCCAATCGGGCAGGGAACCTACGAGCAGTACTTC. The entire variable domain, with the rest obtained from reference TRBV14 and TRBJ2-7, is as follows: EAGVTQFPSHSVIEKGQTVTLRCDPISGHDNLYWYRRVMGKEIKFLLHFVKESKQDESGMPNNRFLAERTGGTYSTLKVQPAELEDSGVYFCASSPIGQGTYEQYFGPGTRLTVT.

The rearrangement joins TRBV11-3 to TRBJ1-2; no reliable D call. The germline V gene encodes CDR1 SGHNT and CDR2 YENEEA. CDR3 length: 12 residues. Trimming pared 3 bases from V and 8 bases from J, leaving 10 bases between. The CDR3 loop reads CASSLSGLGYTF. In DNA, the CDR3 is TGTGCCAGCAGCTTGTCAGGTTTGGGCTACACCTTC. Full variable domain (outside the CDR3, taken from reference TRBV11-3 and TRBJ1-2): EAGVVQSPRYKIIEKKQPVAFWCNPISGHNTLYWYLQNLGQGPELLIRYENEEAVDDSQLPKDRFSAERLKGVDSTLKIQPAELGDSAVYLCASSLSGLGYTFGSGTRLTVV.